This T cell receptor (beta chain) was sequenced for a study of shared clonotypes between healthy human individuals. The length of the CDR3 is 13 residues. Per the germline V gene, CDR1 is MNHEY and CDR2 is SMNVEV (reference sequence). Trimming left V 4 bases short and J 7 bases short, with 14 bases between. Study outcomes and limitations: Represented diversity (both genetic and exposure-history) was limited by the small number of donors. As a rule, naive subsets had a larger estimated richness than memory subsets. Large sequencing depth failed to make sorted-subset sequencing complete, rarefaction showed.

The count of this clone is one. The antigen is undetermined. Clones were read by immunoSEQ multiplex PCR, and TCRdb kept only the in-frame ones, dropping some. The data hold around 1.6 million clones, with 95% to 99% observed a single time. This clonotype was sampled from a man aged 25-45 years in good health. The specimen was naive CD4+ T cells sorted from blood. Subset defined: CD45RA+ positively selected. The rearrangement joins TRBV27 to TRBJ2-7; D not certain. The CDR3 DNA reads TGTGCCAGCAGTTCTATGGACCGCCGGGAGCAGTACTTC. Encoded protein: CASSSMDRREQYF.